This is a list of T cell receptor beta chains from one sample in a study of OX40 agonist ivuxolimab in advanced cancers. Libraries were prepared by immunoSEQ multiplex PCR; TCRdb keeps only in-frame clonotypes and omits some of them. The sample records 50,000 to 65,000 clones, 80% to 95% being singletons. The source material was CD4+ or CD8+ T cells sorted from blood, sampled in a trial of the OX40 agonist ivuxolimab. The receptor source for this set is an adult with an advanced solid tumor such as melanoma, head and neck, liver or kidney cancer. CDR3s include the opening cysteine and the closing phenylalanine or tryptophan. Clone size, where shown, is once, few, many, or a class for clones that have expanded.

NA	TRBV15	CATSSGGTYEQYF
NA	TRBV11-3	CASSLGGIYEQYF
NA	TRBV28	CASSFPRDTGSGELFF
once	TRBV19	CASSDGGHLLPTDTQYF
NA	TRBV21-1	CASSKGGSCSVEQYF
NA	TRBV5-4	CASSFKVKGGTEAFF
NA	TRBV4-2	CASSQVVPDSPRSEAFF
NA	TRBV10-2	CASSKPFGGLTEAFF
NA	TRBV28	CASSFSLEQYF
NA	TRBV5-1	CASSERDTWGEKLFF
NA	TRBV2	CASSALEGTWAKNIQYF
NA	TRBV5-1	CASSLRLAGGGPQETQYF
few	TRBV5-6	CASRGEGAEEQYF
once	TRBV11-3	CASSLEGERARNGEQYF
NA	TRBV6-5	CASSYRQGGTDTQYF
NA	TRBV28	CASSLVARSYEQYF
NA	TRBV7-9	CASRRGYEQYF
NA	TRBV30	CAWSVLGGLAQKNIQYF
NA	TRBV7-2	CASSLGGDTEAFF
once	TRBV7-9	CASSPGSLSLVYGYTF